This T cell receptor (beta chain) was obtained from a study of blood T cell repertoires in COVID-19. Study-wide context: Samples came from the United States, Italy and Spain, spanning acute and convalescent COVID-19. PBMCs, B-cell-depleted T cells, or T cells were the source of the cDNA or gDNA that made up the material.

The CDR3 sequence is 15 residues long. V was shortened by 2 bases and J by 4 bases, with 15 bases between the two germline ends. CDR1 and CDR2 (germline): SGHNT, YENEEA. Source study methods: Estimation of nucleated cell counts relied on the amplification of reference gene primers. Profiling relied on immunoSEQ multiplex PCR, and the TCRdb table lists in-frame clones only, not all of them. D and trimming were read from the DNA, whereas the V and J calls and clone size are those reported in that table. The sample lists 37,000 or so clones; roughly 73% were seen once. The TCR comes from a man in his fifties or sixties with acute or convalescent COVID-19. Sequencing was performed on peripheral blood. The rearrangement uses TRBV11-3 and TRBJ2-7; D possibly corresponds to TRBD1 (5 bases). Written as DNA, the CDR3 is TGTGCCAGCAGCTTACAACAGGAACAAGCGTACGAGCAGTACTTC. Its protein product is CASSLQQEQAYEQYF. Combining the CDR3 with reference TRBV11-3 and TRBJ2-7 gives the whole variable domain EAGVVQSPRYKIIEKKQPVAFWCNPISGHNTLYWYLQNLGQGPELLIRYENEEAVDDSQLPKDRFSAERLKGVDSTLKIQPAELGDSAVYLCASSLQQEQAYEQYFGPGTRLTVT.